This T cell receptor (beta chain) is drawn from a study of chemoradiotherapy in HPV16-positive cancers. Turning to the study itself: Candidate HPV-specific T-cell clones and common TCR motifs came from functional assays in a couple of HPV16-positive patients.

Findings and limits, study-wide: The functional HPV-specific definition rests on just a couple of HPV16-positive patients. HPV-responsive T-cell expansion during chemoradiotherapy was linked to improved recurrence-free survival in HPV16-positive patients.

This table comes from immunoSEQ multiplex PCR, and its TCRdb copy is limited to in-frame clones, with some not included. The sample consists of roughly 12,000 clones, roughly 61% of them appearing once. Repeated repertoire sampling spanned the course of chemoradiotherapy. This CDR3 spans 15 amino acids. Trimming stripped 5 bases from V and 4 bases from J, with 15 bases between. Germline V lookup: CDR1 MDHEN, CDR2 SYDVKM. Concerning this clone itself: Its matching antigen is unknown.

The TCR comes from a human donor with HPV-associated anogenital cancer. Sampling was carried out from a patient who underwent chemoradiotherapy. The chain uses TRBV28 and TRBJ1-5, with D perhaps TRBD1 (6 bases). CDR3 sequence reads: CASSTQGGLNQPQHF. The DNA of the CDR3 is TGTGCCAGCAGTACCCAAGGGGGGTTAAATCAGCCCCAGCATTTT. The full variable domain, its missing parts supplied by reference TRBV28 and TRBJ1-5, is DVKVTQSSRYLVKRTGEKVFLECVQDMDHENMFWYRQDPGLGLRLIYFSYDVKMKEKGDIPEGYSVSREKKERFSLILESASTNQTSMYLCASSTQGGLNQPQHFGDGTRLSIL.